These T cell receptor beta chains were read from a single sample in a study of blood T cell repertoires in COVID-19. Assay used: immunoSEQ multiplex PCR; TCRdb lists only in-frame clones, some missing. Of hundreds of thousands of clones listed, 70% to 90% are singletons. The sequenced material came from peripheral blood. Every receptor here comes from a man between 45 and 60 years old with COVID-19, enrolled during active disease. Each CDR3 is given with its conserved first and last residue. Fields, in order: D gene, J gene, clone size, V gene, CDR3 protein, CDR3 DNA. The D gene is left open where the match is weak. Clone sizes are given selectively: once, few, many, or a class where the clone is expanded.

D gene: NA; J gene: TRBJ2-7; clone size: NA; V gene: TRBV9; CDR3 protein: CASSVDSGSYEQYF; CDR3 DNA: TGTGCCAGCAGCGTAGATTCCGGGTCCTACGAGCAGTACTTC
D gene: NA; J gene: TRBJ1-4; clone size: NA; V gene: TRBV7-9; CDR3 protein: CASSSKGLVFEKLFF; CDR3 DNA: TGTGCCAGCAGCTCCAAGGGACTGGTCTTCGAAAAACTGTTTTTT
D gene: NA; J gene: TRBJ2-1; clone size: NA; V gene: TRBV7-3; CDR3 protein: CASSSNLDNEQFF; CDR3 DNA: TGTGCCAGCAGCTCAAACTTAGACAATGAGCAGTTCTTC
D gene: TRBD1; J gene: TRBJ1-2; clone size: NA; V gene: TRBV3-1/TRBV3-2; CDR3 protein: CASEGQGNGYTF; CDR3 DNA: TGTGCCAGCGAAGGACAGGGAAATGGCTACACCTTC
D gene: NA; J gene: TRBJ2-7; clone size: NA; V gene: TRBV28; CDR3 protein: CASRTGLTYEQYF; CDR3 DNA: TGTGCCAGCAGGACAGGACTGACCTACGAGCAGTACTTC
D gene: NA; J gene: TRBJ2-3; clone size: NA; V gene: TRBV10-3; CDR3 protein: CAISESRGGGGPRDTQYF; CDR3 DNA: TGTGCCATCAGTGAGTCGAGAGGTGGCGGGGGCCCCCGGGATACGCAGTATTTT
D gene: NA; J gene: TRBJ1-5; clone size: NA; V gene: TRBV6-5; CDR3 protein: CASNRAAGQPQHF; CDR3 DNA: TGTGCCAGTAACAGGGCGGCAGGGCAGCCCCAGCATTTT
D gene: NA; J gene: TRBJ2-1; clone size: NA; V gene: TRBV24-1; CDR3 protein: CATSPQGYNEQFF; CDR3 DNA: TGTGCCACCAGCCCTCAGGGTTACAATGAGCAGTTCTTC
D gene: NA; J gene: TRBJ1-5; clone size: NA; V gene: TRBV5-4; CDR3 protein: CASSNSGVEPQHF; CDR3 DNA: TGTGCCAGCAGCAATAGCGGGGTCGAGCCCCAGCATTTT
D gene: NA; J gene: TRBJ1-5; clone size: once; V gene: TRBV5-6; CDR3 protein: CASSLGQGINQPQHF; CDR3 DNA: TGTGCCAGCAGCTTGGGGCAGGGAATTAATCAGCCCCAGCATTTT
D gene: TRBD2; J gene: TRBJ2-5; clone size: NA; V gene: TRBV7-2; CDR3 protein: CASSPGTIQETQYF; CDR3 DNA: TGTGCCAGCAGCCCCGGGACTATCCAAGAGACCCAGTACTTC
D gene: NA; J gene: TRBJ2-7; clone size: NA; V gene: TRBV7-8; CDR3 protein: CASSLVAGPSEQYF; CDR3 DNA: TGTGCCAGCAGCTTAGTTGCAGGGCCTAGCGAGCAGTACTTC
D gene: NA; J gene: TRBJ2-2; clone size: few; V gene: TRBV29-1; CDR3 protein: CSGGAVGGNTGELFF; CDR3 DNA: TGCAGCGGCGGGGCTGTCGGAGGGAACACCGGGGAGCTGTTTTTT
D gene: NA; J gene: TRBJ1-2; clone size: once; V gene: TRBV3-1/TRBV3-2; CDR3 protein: CASSPDTGQRWYGYTF; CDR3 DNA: TGTGCCAGCAGCCCCGACACAGGACAGCGTTGGTATGGCTACACCTTC
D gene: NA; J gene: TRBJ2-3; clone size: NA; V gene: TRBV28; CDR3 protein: CASSWRGSGVDTQYF; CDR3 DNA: TGTGCCAGCAGTTGGCGCGGGTCAGGGGTAGATACGCAGTATTTT
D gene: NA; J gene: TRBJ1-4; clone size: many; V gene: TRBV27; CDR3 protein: CASSLLGAANEKLFF; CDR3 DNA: TGTGCCAGCAGTTTATTGGGGGCCGCTAATGAAAAACTGTTTTTT
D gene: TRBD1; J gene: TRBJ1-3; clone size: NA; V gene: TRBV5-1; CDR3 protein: CASSPQGWDTIYF; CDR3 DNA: TGCGCCAGCAGCCCACAGGGGTGGGACACCATATATTTT
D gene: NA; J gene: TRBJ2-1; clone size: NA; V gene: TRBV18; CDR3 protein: CASSPPGGKQFF; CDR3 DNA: TGTGCCAGCTCACCACCGGGCGGGAAGCAGTTCTTC
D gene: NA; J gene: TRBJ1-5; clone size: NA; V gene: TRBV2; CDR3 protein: CASRSGFGNQPQHF; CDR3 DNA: TGTGCCAGCAGATCAGGGTTTGGCAATCAGCCCCAGCATTTT
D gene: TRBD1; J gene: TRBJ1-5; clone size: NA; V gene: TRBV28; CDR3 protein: CASSRQGSNQPQHF; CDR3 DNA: TGTGCCAGCAGTAGACAGGGAAGCAATCAGCCCCAGCATTTT
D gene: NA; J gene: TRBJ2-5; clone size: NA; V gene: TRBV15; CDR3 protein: CATSRETGSPLGGQYF; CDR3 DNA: TGTGCCACCAGCAGAGAAACGGGTAGCCCCCTTGGTGGCCAGTACTTC
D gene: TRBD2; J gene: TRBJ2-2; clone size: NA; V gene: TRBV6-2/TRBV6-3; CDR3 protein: CASSYETSGVNTGELFF; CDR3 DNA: TGTGCCAGCAGTTACGAGACTAGCGGGGTTAACACCGGGGAGCTGTTTTTT
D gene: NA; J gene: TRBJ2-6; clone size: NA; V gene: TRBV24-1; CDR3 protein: CVTVLSGHLSGANVLTF; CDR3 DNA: TGTGTCACAGTCCTGTCGGGACACCTATCTGGGGCCAACGTCCTGACTTTC
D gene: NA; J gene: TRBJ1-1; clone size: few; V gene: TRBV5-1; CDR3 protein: CASSVQRGTEAFF; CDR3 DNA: TGCGCCAGCAGCGTTCAAAGGGGCACTGAAGCTTTCTTT
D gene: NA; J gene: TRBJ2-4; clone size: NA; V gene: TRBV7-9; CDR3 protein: CASSFPLGENIQYF; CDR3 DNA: TGTGCCAGCAGCTTCCCTTTAGGGGAAAACATTCAGTACTTC
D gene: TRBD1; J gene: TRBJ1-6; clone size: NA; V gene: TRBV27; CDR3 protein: CASSMGTGLNSPLHF; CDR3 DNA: TGTGCCAGCAGTATGGGGACAGGGTTAAATTCACCCCTCCACTTT
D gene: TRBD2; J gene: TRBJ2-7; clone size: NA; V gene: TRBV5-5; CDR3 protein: CASSPLASYEQYF; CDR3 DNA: TGTGCCAGCAGCCCACTAGCGTCCTACGAGCAGTACTTC
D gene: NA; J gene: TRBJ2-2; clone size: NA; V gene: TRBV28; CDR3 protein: CASSAGGTNTGELFF; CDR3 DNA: TGTGCCAGCAGTGCCGGGGGAACCAACACCGGGGAGCTGTTTTTT
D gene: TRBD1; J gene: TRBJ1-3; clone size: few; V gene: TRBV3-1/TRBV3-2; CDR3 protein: CASSQGQGRFSGNTIYF; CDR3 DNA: TGTGCCAGCAGCCAGGGACAGGGCCGGTTCTCTGGAAACACCATATATTTT
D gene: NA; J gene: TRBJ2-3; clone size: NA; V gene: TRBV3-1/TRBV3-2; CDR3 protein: CASSYTGDTQYF; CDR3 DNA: TGTGCCAGCAGCTACACGGGGGATACGCAGTATTTT
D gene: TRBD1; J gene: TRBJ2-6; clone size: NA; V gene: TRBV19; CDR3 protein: CASRLTGDPSGANVLTF; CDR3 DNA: TGTGCCAGTAGGTTGACAGGGGACCCCTCTGGGGCCAACGTCCTGACTTTC
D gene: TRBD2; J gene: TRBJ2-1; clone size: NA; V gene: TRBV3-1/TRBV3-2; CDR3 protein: CASSHPGLYNEQFF; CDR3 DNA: TGTGCCAGCAGCCATCCGGGACTATACAATGAGCAGTTCTTC
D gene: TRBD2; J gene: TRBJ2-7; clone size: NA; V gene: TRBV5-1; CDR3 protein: CASSWTSAPDEQYF; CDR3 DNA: TGCGCCAGCAGCTGGACTAGCGCCCCCGACGAGCAGTACTTC
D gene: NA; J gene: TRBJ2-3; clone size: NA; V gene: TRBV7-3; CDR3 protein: CASSLMAGSQDTQYF; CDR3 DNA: TGTGCCAGCAGCTTAATGGCGGGGAGCCAGGATACGCAGTATTTT
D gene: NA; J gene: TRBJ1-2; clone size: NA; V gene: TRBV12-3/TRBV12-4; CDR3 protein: CASSGPGDYGYTF; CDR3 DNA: TGTGCCAGCAGCGGACCAGGGGACTATGGCTACACCTTC
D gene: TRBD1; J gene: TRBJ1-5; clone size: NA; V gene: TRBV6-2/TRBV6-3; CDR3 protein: CASSYQDRHLGPQHF; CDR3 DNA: TGTGCCAGCAGTTACCAGGACAGGCACCTTGGGCCCCAGCATTTT
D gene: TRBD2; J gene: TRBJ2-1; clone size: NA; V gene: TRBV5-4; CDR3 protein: CASSLETSGYNEQFF; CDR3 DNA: TGTGCCAGCAGCTTGGAGACTAGCGGTTACAATGAGCAGTTCTTC
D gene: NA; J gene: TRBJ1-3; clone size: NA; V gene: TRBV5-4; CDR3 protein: CASSSGQPNSGNTIYF; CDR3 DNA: TGTGCCAGCAGTTCAGGACAGCCCAACTCTGGAAACACCATATATTTT
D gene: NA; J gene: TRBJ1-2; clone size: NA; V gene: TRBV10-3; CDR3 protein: CAINKDIIDGYTF; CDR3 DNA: TGTGCCATCAATAAGGACATTATTGATGGCTACACCTTC
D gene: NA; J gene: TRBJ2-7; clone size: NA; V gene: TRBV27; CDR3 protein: CASSLGSGATYEQYF; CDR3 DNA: TGTGCCAGCAGTTTGGGTTCAGGGGCTACCTACGAGCAGTACTTC
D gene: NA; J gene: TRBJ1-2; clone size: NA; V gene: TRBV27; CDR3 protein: CASRDRGQQQHGYTF; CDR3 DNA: TGTGCCAGCAGGGATAGGGGTCAACAGCAACATGGCTACACCTTC
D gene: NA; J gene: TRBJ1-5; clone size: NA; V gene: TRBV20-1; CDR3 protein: CSASSGSNQPQHF; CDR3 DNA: TGCAGTGCTAGTTCCGGGAGCAATCAGCCCCAGCATTTT
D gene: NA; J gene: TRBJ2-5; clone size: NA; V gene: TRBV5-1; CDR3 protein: CASSSIGGPQETQYF; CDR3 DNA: TGCGCCAGCAGCTCAATCGGGGGTCCGCAAGAGACCCAGTACTTC
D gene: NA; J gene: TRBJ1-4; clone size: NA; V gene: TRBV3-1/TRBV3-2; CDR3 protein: CASTQVMGGKKLFF; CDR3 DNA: TGTGCCAGCACCCAGGTGATGGGGGGGAAAAAACTGTTTTTT
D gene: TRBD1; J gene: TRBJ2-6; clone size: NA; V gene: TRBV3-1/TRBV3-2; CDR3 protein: CASSQTGTAGANVLTF; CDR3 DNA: TGTGCCAGCAGCCAAACCGGGACAGCTGGGGCCAACGTCCTGACTTTC
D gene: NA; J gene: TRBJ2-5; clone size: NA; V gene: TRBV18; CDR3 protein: CASSPPIPGISQETQYF; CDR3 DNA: TGTGCCAGCTCACCACCGATTCCGGGGATAAGTCAAGAGACCCAGTACTTC
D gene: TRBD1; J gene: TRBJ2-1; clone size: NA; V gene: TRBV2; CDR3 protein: CANRRDRGSYNEQFF; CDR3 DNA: TGTGCCAACCGGAGGGACAGGGGTTCCTACAATGAGCAGTTCTTC
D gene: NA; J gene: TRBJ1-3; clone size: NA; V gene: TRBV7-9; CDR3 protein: CASSPSLGNTIYF; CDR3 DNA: TGTGCCAGCAGCCCCTCTCTAGGAAACACCATATATTTT
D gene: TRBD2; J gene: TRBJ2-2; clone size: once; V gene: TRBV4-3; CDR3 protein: CASSQDFLAGGNTGELFF; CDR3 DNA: TGCGCCAGCAGCCAAGATTTCCTAGCGGGGGGCAACACCGGGGAGCTGTTTTTT
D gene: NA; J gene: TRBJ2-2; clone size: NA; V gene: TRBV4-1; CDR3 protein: CASSPLANPSGGELFF; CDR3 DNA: TGCGCCAGCAGCCCCCTCGCCAACCCTTCAGGCGGGGAGCTGTTTTTT
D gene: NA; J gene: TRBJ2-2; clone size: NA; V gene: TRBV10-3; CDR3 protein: CAISEGGGATAGELFF; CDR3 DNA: TGTGCCATCAGTGAAGGTGGGGGGGCCACGGCCGGGGAGCTGTTTTTT
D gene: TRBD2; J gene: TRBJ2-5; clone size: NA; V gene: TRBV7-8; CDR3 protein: CASSPLAGPPQETQYF; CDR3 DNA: TGTGCCAGCAGCCCACTAGCGGGGCCCCCTCAAGAGACCCAGTACTTC
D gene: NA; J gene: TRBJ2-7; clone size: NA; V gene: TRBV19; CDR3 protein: CASSITGSNYEQYF; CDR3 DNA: TGTGCCAGTAGTATCACCGGGTCCAACTACGAGCAGTACTTC
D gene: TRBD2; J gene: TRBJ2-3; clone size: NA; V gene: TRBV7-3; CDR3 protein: CASSAPLAGGADTQYF; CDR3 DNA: TGTGCCAGCAGCGCCCCACTAGCGGGGGGTGCAGATACGCAGTATTTT
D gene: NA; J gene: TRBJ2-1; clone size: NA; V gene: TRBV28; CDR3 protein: CASSPRTGRDEQFF; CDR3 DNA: TGTGCCAGCAGTCCTCGGACAGGGAGGGATGAGCAGTTCTTC
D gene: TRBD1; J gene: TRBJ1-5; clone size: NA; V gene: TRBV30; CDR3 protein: CAWSVSGGRQPQHF; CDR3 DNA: TGTGCCTGGAGTGTGTCAGGGGGCCGTCAGCCCCAGCATTTT
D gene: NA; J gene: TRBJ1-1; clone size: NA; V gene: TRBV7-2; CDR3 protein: CASSLAQLSEAFF; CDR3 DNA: TGTGCCAGCAGCTTAGCACAGTTGTCTGAAGCTTTCTTT
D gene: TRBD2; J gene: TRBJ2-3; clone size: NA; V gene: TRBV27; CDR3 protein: CASSLWASGYTDTQYF; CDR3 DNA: TGTGCCAGCAGTTTATGGGCTAGCGGCTACACAGATACGCAGTATTTT